The 18 T cell receptor beta chains in this list originate from one sample, sequenced in a study of cytomegalovirus exposure and HLA in healthy donors. The study ran its PCR with 60 Vbeta and 13 Jbeta primers. This table comes from immunoSEQ multiplex PCR, and its TCRdb copy is limited to in-frame clones, with some not included. The table has 130,000 or so clones, 84% seen once. The sequenced sample was PBMCs. These receptors all stem from a woman aged 18-30 years in good health and CMV-seropositive.

This clone was detected only once. The chain has TRBV9 and TRBJ2-5, with 11 bases identical to TRBD2. V shed 1 base, J shed 1 base, and the junction held 0 bases outside the gene matches. The CDR3 has 15 residues. In germline, CDR1 is SGDLS, CDR2 YYNGEE. The CDR3 sequence is CASSVLAGGQETQYF. DNA for the CDR3: TGTGCCAGCAGCGTACTAGCGGGGGGCCAAGAGACCCAGTACTTC.

As regards this clone: Mismatch with germline at one junction end may stem from a read error. The chain couples TRBV5-1 to TRBJ2-5, with 8 bases aligning to TRBD1. The CDR3 has 15 residues. From germline, CDR1 is SGHRS and CDR2 YFSETQ. Here the CDR3 reads CATSMGGQAQETQYF. CDR3 bases: TGCGCCACCAGCATGGGGGGACAGGCTCAAGAGACCCAGTACTTC.

V gene TRBV2 combines with J gene TRBJ1-1, with D maybe TRBD1 (5 bases). CDR3 length equals 13 residues. Germline V CDR1 and CDR2: SNHLY, FYNNEI. The V gene lost 6 bases and the J gene lost 0 bases, with 8 bases spanning the gap. The CDR3 DNA follows: TGTGCCAGCAGCGACAGCATGAACACTGAAGCTTTCTTT. It encodes CASSDSMNTEAFF.

This clone occurred once. The chain couples TRBV30 to TRBJ1-2, with 9 bases that match TRBD1. The germline V gene has CDR1 GTSNPN and CDR2 SVGIG (reference sequence). Unmatched junction bases numbered 6, after V lost 3 bases and J lost 4 bases. The CDR3 spans 14 residues. CDR3 amino acids: CAWRRDRDFYGYTF. For the CDR3, the DNA is TGTGCCTGGAGACGGGACAGGGATTTCTATGGCTACACCTTC.

For this clone: One end of the junction varies from germline; a read error may be responsible. The chain joins TRBV11-2 to TRBJ1-2; D not certain. The germline CDR1 and CDR2 sequences are SGHAT and FQNNGV. CDR3 size: 15 residues. The CDR3 here is CASSQAEGSNHGYTF. CDR3 DNA sequence: TGTGCCAGCAGTCAGGCGGAGGGTTCTAACCATGGCTACACCTTC.

The chain employs TRBV27 and TRBJ2-7; 8 bases are a match to TRBD1. Germline trimming cut 10 bases from V and 4 bases from J; bases unmatched to any gene: 6. There are 12 residues in the CDR3. CDR1 is MNHEY, CDR2 SMNVEV, per germline (reference sequence). The CDR3 loop reads CATRQGWYEQYF. The CDR3 DNA reads TGTGCCACCCGACAGGGGTGGTACGAGCAGTACTTC.

About this clone: Sequence at one end of the junction differs from germline and may be a read error. At the DNA level, this CDR3 is encoded by other sequences in the same sample as well. The chain has TRBV5-4 and TRBJ2-3; 13 bases agree with TRBD2. The CDR3 contains 16 residues. Per germline, CDR1 SGHNT and CDR2 YYREEE (reference sequence). The CDR3 sequence is CASAGLAGESTDTQYF. The CDR3 DNA reads TGCGCCAGCGCCGGACTAGCGGGGGAGTCCACAGATACGCAGTATTTT. The whole variable domain, remainder taken from reference TRBV5-4 and TRBJ2-3, is ETGVTQSPTHLIKTRGQQVTLRCSSQSGHNTVSWYQQALGQGPQFIFQYYREEENGRGNFPPRFSGLQFPNYSSELNVNALELDDSALYLCASAGLAGESTDTQYFGPGTRLTVL.

This chain connects TRBV7-2 to TRBJ2-5, with 9 bases lining up with TRBD2. After removal of 3 bases from V and 2 bases from J, the junction contained 10 bases not matched to a gene. The germline V gene encodes CDR1 SGHTA and CDR2 FQGNSA. The CDR3 contains 17 residues. This CDR3 is CASSFGGASGEQETQYF. CDR3 bases: TGTGCCAGCAGCTTCGGCGGGGCTAGCGGGGAGCAAGAGACCCAGTACTTC.

The sample holds one count of this clone. This sequence joins TRBV5-6 and TRBJ2-5, with a possible D match to TRBD2 (5 bases). CDR3 size: 13 residues. Germline V CDR1 and CDR2: SGHDT, YYEEEE. Deletions cut 3 bases from V and 2 bases from J, with 8 bases between. DNA for the CDR3: TGTGCCAGCAGCTGGACTTCTCAAGAGACCCAGTACTTC. Protein sequence: CASSWTSQETQYF.

The gene calls are TRBV6-1 and TRBJ1-1, with no clear D. Germline V lookup: CDR1 MNHNS, CDR2 SASEGT. This CDR3 region has 12 residues. V lost 7 bases, J lost 2 bases, and 8 bases lay in between. CDR3 sequence (DNA): TGTGCCAGCAAGCTCATCAACACTGAAGCTTTCTTT. Translating it yields CASKLINTEAFF.

The chain recombines TRBV19 with TRBJ2-3, with D possibly TRBD1 on 7 matching bases. Germline V gives CDR1 LNHDA, CDR2 SQIVND (reference sequence). The CDR3 spans 14 residues. Trimming removed 5 bases at V and 4 bases at J, with 13 bases between. CDR3 coding DNA: TGTGCCAGTAGTGCCCAGGGGGAGGCAGATACGCAGTATTTT. Protein product: CASSAQGEADTQYF.

The CDR3 DNA reads as TGTGCCAGCAGCCCCCCGGACACCTACGAGCAGTACTTC. Amino acid sequence: CASSPPDTYEQYF. The rearrangement links TRBV11-2 to TRBJ2-7; weak D call: TRBD1 (5 bases). The germline CDR1 and CDR2 sequences are SGHAT and FQNNGV. The ends were cut back, 5 bases at V and 2 bases at J, with 10 bases in the middle. The CDR3 loop spans 13 amino acids.

The rearrangement joins TRBV7-2 to TRBJ1-2, with 10 bases fitting TRBD1. The CDR3 extends over 15 amino acids. Germline values: CDR1 SGHTA, CDR2 FQGNSA. V shed 5 bases and J 6 bases; nucleotides not matched to a gene: 9. The CDR3 here is CASSAGGQGRNGYTF. CDR3 in DNA: TGTGCCAGCAGCGCGGGGGGACAGGGGAGAAATGGCTACACCTTC.

This clone has only a few counts. The J gene is TRBJ2-7, the V gene TRBV18; possibly TRBD1 for D (5 bases). Germline assignment: CDR1 KGHSH and CDR2 LQKENI. The V end was cut by 5 bases, the J end by 6 bases, with 14 bases between. This CDR3 is built from 13 residues. For the CDR3, the DNA is TGTGCCAGCTCAGTACCCCAGGGATTCGAGCAGTACTTC. Translation gives CASSVPQGFEQYF.

This sequence joins TRBV6-5 and TRBJ2-5; 8 positions match TRBD2. Germline V gives CDR1 MNHEY, CDR2 SVGAGI. V was clipped by 2 bases and J by 1 base; unmatched bases: 6. This CDR3 has 16 residues. The CDR3 reads CASSYDGGAGQETQYF. The CDR3 nucleotides are TGTGCCAGCAGTTACGACGGGGGGGCGGGCCAAGAGACCCAGTACTTC.

The table lists this clone with a count of one. The J gene is TRBJ2-3, the V gene TRBV6-6; TRBD2 matches at 7 bases. Germline V gene data show CDR1 as MNHNY and CDR2 as SVGAGI (reference sequence). This CDR3 region has 15 residues. V was clipped by 8 bases and J by 2 bases; unmatched bases: 10. CDR3 bases: TGTGCCAGCCGAACTAGCGCGGACGCCACAGATACGCAGTATTTT. Translated: CASRTSADATDTQYF.

The CDR3, as DNA: TGTGCCAGCAGTTTACAGGCAGGGGGGATCGGCAAAAACATTCAGTACTTC. This gives the protein CASSLQAGGIGKNIQYF. This chain uses TRBV27 with TRBJ2-4, with D maybe TRBD1 (7 bases). This CDR3 spans 17 amino acids. Between the trimmed V and J ends, which lost 2 bases and 3 bases, there was a span of 17 bases. Germline CDR1 and CDR2: MNHEY and SMNVEV (reference sequence).

The chain recombines TRBV7-7 with TRBJ2-5; 8 positions agree with TRBD1. The CDR3 loop spans 14 amino acids. CDR1 is SSHAT, CDR2 FNYEAQ, per germline (reference sequence). V was clipped by 5 bases and J by 1 base; unmatched bases: 3. CDR3 nucleotides: TGTGCCAGCAGCGCCGACAGGGGCCAAGAGACCCAGTACTTC. Its translation: CASSADRGQETQYF.